The 13 T cell receptor beta chains in this list originate from one sample, sequenced in a study of cytomegalovirus exposure and HLA in healthy donors. Only in-frame clones appear in the TCRdb table, and some are missing; sequencing was by immunoSEQ multiplex PCR. In the table there are approximately 62,000 clones, just over 90% of which are singletons. What was sequenced was PBMCs. Every receptor here comes from a woman under 30 in good health and CMV-seronegative.

The chain combines TRBV6-5 with TRBJ2-2, with D perhaps matching TRBD1 (6 bases). Trimming cost V 5 bases and J 3 bases, with 7 bases left between them. CDR1 is MNHEY, CDR2 SVGAGI, per germline. This CDR3 has 13 residues. CDR3 bases: TGTGCCAGCAGTCGGACAGACACCGGGGAGCTGTTTTTT. It is translated as CASSRTDTGELFF.

The V call is TRBV28, the J call TRBJ1-5, with 11 bases aligning to TRBD1. CDR1 is MDHEN, CDR2 SYDVKM, per germline. V shed 4 bases, J shed 6 bases, and the junction held 20 bases outside the gene matches. There are 20 residues in the CDR3. CDR3 in DNA: TGTGCCAGCAGTTCCCCTTGGACAGGGGGCTATCGTGGGGAAAGTCAGCCCCAGCATTTT. This gives the protein CASSSPWTGGYRGESQPQHF.

V gene TRBV10-2 combines with J gene TRBJ1-1; 7 positions match TRBD1. The CDR3 sequence is 14 residues long. Germline CDR1 is WSHSY and CDR2 is SAAADI. J lost 0 bases, V lost 5 bases, and 3 bases had no gene match. In DNA, the CDR3 is TGCGCCAGCAGTCCAGGGGGAATGAACACTGAAGCTTTCTTT. Translated: CASSPGGMNTEAFF.

This chain connects TRBV28 to TRBJ2-4; 7 bases align to TRBD2. Germline trimming cut 7 bases from V and 1 base from J; bases unmatched to any gene: 4. CDR1 and CDR2 (germline): MDHEN, SYDVKM. The CDR3 contains 14 residues. CDR3 bases: TGTGCCAGCAAAGGCGGGGGTGCCAAAAACATTCAGTACTTC. Translation gives CASKGGGAKNIQYF. The full variable domain, completed using reference TRBV28 and TRBJ2-4, is DVKVTQSSRYLVKRTGEKVFLECVQDMDHENMFWYRQDPGLGLRLIYFSYDVKMKEKGDIPEGYSVSREKKERFSLILESASTNQTSMYLCASKGGGAKNIQYFGAGTRLSVL.

The V gene is TRBV5-1, the J gene TRBJ2-7; maybe TRBD2 (6 bases). Looked up from germline, CDR1 is SGHRS and CDR2 is YFSETQ. Trimming took off 6 bases at V and 0 bases at J, with 13 bases between the two ends. The CDR3 is 14 amino acids. CDR3 coding DNA: TGCGCCAGCAAAAGCGGGTCCTCCTCCTACGAGCAGTACTTC. Translation gives CASKSGSSSYEQYF. Together with reference TRBV5-1 and TRBJ2-7, the CDR3 gives the full variable domain: KAGVTQTPRYLIKTRGQQVTLSCSPISGHRSVSWYQQTPGQGLQFLFEYFSETQRNKGNFPGRFSGRQFSNSRSEMNVSTLELGDSALYLCASKSGSSSYEQYFGPGTRLTVT.

This chain connects TRBV11-3 to TRBJ2-3; 10 bases are a match to TRBD2. This CDR3 is built from 16 residues. J lost 0 bases, V lost 1 base, and 1 base had no gene match. From germline, CDR1 is SGHNT and CDR2 YENEEA. The CDR3, as DNA: TGTGCCAGCAGCTTAGTAGCGGGGGGCAGCACAGATACGCAGTATTTT. Residues: CASSLVAGGSTDTQYF.

This chain links TRBV19 with TRBJ1-2; maybe TRBD1 (5 bases). Germline V gene data show CDR1 as LNHDA and CDR2 as SQIVND (reference sequence). The CDR3 has 14 amino acids. Trimming took 8 bases from V and 0 from J, leaving 13 bases between them. The CDR3 DNA follows: TGTGCCAGTCTGGATTTACAGGCTAACTATGGCTACACCTTC. This codes for CASLDLQANYGYTF.

The V call is TRBV10-2, the J call TRBJ2-2; 8 nucleotides match TRBD1. The CDR3 covers 14 residues. Trimming took 2 bases from V and 6 from J; bases not matched to a gene: 2. CDR1 WSHSY and CDR2 SAAADI come from the germline V gene. The CDR3 bases are TGCGCCAGCAGTGAGCAGGGGGCCGCCGGGGAGCTGTTTTTT. This encodes CASSEQGAAGELFF.

The rearrangement uses TRBV10-2 and TRBJ1-2, with 11 bases identical to TRBD1. The V segment lost 4 bases and the J segment 6 bases; nucleotides outside the gene matches: 4. This CDR3 is built from 14 residues. Germline V gene data show CDR1 as WSHSY and CDR2 as SAAADI. As DNA, the CDR3 is TGCGCCAGCAGTGCCGGACAGGGGGCCCATGGCTACACCTTC. It translates to CASSAGQGAHGYTF.

This clone was observed a handful of times. J is TRBJ2-2 and V is TRBV4-2, with 9 positions matching TRBD2. V shed 9 bases and J 2 bases; nucleotides not matched to a gene: 10. The CDR3 totals 16 residues. CDR1 is LGHNA and CDR2 is YNFKEQ in the germline V gene. Here the CDR3 reads CASAGLAGQNTGELFF. CDR3 nucleotide sequence: TGTGCCAGTGCGGGGCTAGCGGGACAAAACACCGGGGAGCTGTTTTTT.

The chain is built from TRBV2 and TRBJ2-5; TRBD1 aligns across 7 bases. Germline V gene lookup returns CDR1 SNHLY and CDR2 FYNNEI. The length of the CDR3 is 15 residues. V dropped 5 bases and J dropped 5; count of bases not matched to a gene: 11. CDR3 in DNA: TGTGCCAGCAGTCCTCAGACAGGGTATGGGGAGACCCAGTACTTC. Encoded protein: CASSPQTGYGETQYF.

This clone was detected once. The chain recombines TRBV4-2 with TRBJ2-1; 13 bases fit TRBD2. CDR3 length equals 19 residues. V lost 2 bases, J lost 5 bases, and 12 bases stayed unmatched. Germline assignment: CDR1 LGHNA and CDR2 YNFKEQ. The chain's CDR3 is CASSQSYWTGLAGNNEQFF. As DNA, the CDR3 is TGTGCCAGCAGCCAATCCTACTGGACGGGACTAGCGGGAAACAATGAGCAGTTCTTC.

The rearrangement links TRBV27 to TRBJ1-2, with D possibly matching TRBD1 (5 bases). Trimming shortened V by 5 bases and J by 0 bases, and 13 bases separated the two germline ends. CDR3 length: 15 residues. The germline gives CDR1 MNHEY, CDR2 SMNVEV (reference sequence). The CDR3 here is CASSPTTAPNYGYTF. CDR3 bases: TGTGCCAGCAGTCCCACGACAGCTCCTAACTATGGCTACACCTTC.